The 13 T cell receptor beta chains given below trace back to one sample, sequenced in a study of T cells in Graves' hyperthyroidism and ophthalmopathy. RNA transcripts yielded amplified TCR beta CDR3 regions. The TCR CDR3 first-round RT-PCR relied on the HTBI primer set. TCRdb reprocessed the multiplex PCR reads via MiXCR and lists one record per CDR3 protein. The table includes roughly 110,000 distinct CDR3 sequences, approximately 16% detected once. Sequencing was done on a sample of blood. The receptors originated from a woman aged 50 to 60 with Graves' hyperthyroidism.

CDR3 protein: CASRRQPGGYNEQFF. The CDR3 coding sequence is TGTGCCAGCAGGCGCCAGCCCGGGGGGTACAATGAGCAGTTCTTC. This rearrangement joins TRBV11-1 to TRBJ2-1, with 7 bases matching TRBD2. The CDR3 has 15 residues. V gave up 6 bases and J gave up 4 bases; unmatched junction bases: 9. CDR1 SGHAT and CDR2 FQDESV come from the germline V gene (reference sequence).

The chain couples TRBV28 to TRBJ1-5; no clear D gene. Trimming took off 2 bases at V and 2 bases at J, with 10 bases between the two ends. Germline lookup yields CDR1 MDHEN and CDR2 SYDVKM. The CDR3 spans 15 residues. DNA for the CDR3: TGTGCCAGCAGTTTAAGGGTGTTCGGCAATCAGCCCCAGCATTTT. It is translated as CASSLRVFGNQPQHF.

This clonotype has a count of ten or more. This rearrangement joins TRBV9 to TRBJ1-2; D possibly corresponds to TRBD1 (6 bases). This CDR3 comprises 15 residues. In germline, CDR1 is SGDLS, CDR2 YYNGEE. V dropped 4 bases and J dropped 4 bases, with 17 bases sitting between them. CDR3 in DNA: TGTGCCAGCAGCCTCACAGAGGACAGCCTCTATGGCTACACCTTC. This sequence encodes CASSLTEDSLYGYTF.

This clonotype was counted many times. CDR3 in amino acids: CASSSYRDDTQYF. The CDR3 DNA sequence: TGTGCCAGCAGTTCGTATAGGGACGATACGCAGTATTTT. The chain joins TRBV6-1 to TRBJ2-3; D could derive from TRBD1 or TRBD2 (5 bases each). Germline V gene sequence: CDR1 MNHNS, CDR2 SASEGT. CDR3 size: 13 residues. The V end lost 5 bases, the J end lost 6 bases, and 12 bases lay between the germline ends.

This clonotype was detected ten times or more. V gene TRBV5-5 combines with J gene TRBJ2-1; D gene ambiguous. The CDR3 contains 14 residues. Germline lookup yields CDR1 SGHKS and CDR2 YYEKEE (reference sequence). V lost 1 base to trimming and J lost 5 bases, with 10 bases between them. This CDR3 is CASSLSDPDNEQFF. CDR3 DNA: TGTGCCAGCAGCTTGTCTGACCCTGACAATGAGCAGTTCTTC.

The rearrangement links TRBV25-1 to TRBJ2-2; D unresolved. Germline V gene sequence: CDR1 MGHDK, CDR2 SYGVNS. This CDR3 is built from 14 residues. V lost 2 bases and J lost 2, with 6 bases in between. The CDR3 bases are TGTGCCAGCAGTGAACGTGTTAACACCGGGGAGCTGTTTTTT. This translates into CASSERVNTGELFF.

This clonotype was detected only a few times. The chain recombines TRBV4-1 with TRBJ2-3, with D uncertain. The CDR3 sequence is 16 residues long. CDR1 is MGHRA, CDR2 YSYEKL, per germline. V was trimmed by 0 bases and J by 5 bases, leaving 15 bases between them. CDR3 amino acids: CASSQDLGWDGDTQYF. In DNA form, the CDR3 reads TGCGCCAGCAGCCAAGATCTGGGGTGGGATGGAGATACGCAGTATTTT.

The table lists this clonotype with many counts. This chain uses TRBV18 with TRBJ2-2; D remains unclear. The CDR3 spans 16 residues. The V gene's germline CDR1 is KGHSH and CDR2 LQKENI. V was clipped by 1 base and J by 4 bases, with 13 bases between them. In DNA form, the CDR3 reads TGTGCCAGCTCACCACGTTCGGGTCGATCCACCGGGGAGCTGTTTTTT. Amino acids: CASSPRSGRSTGELFF.

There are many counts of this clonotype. The CDR3 sequence: CSATPGPGGDEQFF. The CDR3 DNA reads as TGCAGTGCTACGCCCGGGCCAGGTGGGGATGAGCAGTTCTTC. The chain is built from TRBV20-1 and TRBJ2-1; D not certain. The V end lost 4 bases, the J end lost 8 bases, and 18 bases lay between the germline ends. CDR3 length equals 14 residues. Germline CDR1 and CDR2: DFQATT and SNEGSKA (reference sequence).

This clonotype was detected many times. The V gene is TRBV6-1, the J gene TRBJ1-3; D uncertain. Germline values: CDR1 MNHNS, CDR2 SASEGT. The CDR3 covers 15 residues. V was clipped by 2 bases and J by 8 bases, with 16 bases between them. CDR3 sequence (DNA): TGTGCCAGCAGTGAAAGAGGGCCCCCGGGAGACACCATATATTTT. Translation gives CASSERGPPGDTIYF.

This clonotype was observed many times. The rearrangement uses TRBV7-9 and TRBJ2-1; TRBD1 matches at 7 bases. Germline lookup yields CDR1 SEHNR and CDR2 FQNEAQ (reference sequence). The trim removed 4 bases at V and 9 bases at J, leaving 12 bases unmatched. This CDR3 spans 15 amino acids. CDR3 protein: CASSYPTGLRTEQFF. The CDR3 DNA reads TGTGCCAGCAGCTATCCGACAGGGTTAAGGACTGAGCAGTTCTTC.

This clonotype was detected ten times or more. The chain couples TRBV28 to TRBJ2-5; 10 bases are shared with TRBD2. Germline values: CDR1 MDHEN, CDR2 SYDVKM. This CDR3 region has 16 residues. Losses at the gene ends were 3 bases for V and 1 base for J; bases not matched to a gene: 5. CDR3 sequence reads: CASSFEVAGGQETQYF. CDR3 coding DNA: TGTGCCAGCAGTTTTGAAGTAGCGGGAGGCCAAGAGACCCAGTACTTC.

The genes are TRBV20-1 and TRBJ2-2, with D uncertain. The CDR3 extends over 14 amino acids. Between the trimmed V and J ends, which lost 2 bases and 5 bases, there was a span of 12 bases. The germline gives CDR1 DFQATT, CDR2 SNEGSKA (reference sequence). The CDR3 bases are TGCAGTGCTAGACCGAGCGAAGGAACCGGGGAGCTGTTTTTT. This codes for CSARPSEGTGELFF.